This T cell receptor (beta chain) originates from a study of beta chain features in type 1 diabetes. The CDR3 is 14 residues long. Germline V gene sequence: CDR1 SGHRS, CDR2 YFSETQ. V lost 1 base, J lost 1 base, and 9 bases lay in between. This clone has more than one count but fewer than ten. Every isolated RNA sample was fully reverse transcribed, so sequencing captured expressed TCRB transcripts. Generated by immunoSEQ multiplex PCR, the TCRdb table keeps only in-frame clones and is missing some. Found here are under 300,000 clones, 25% to 30% of them singletons; the top ten hold roughly 4%. The receptor was isolated from a man aged 25-40 years in good health. Input material: central memory CD4+ T cells from blood. The J gene is TRBJ2-7, the V gene TRBV5-1; TRBD1 is a possible D gene (6 bases). DNA of the CDR3: TGCGCCAGCAGCTTGCAAGGGGGATCCTACGAGCAGTACTTC. Encoded protein: CASSLQGGSYEQYF.